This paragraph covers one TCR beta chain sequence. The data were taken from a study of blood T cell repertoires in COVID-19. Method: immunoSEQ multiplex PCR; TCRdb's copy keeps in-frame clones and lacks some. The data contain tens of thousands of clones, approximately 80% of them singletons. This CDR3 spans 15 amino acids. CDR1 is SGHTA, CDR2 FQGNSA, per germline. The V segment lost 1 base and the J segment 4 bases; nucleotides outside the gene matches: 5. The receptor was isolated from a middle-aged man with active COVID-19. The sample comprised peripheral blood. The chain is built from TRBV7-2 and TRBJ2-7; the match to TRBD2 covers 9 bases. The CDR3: CASSLVQRGDYEQYF. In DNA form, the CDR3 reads TGTGCCAGCAGCTTAGTCCAGCGGGGGGATTACGAGCAGTACTTC.